This TCR beta chain was sequenced during a study of shared clonotypes between healthy human individuals. This CDR3 region has 15 residues. Germline CDR1 is SEHNR and CDR2 is FQNEAQ (reference sequence). Trimming removed 7 bases from V and 1 base from J; junction bases left unmatched: 8. Regarding this clone: Its antigen is unknown.

For sorted subsets, about 190 ng DNA per replicate equaled 30,000 or so T cell genomes. Data came from immunoSEQ multiplex PCR; TCRdb stores just in-frame clones and leaves some out. The sample consists of over 850,000 clones, about 84% of them appearing once. Study observations and caveats: Although depth was large, rarefaction showed that sequencing of the sorted subsets was incomplete. The naive CD4 repertoires of several donors were compared, and around 5% of clonotypes were shared.

The sequence came from a man aged 18 to 35 in good health. Some clones in this sample may be carry-over from other donors' samples. V is TRBV7-9 and J is TRBJ1-1, with TRBD1 matching 8 bases. The sample taken for sequencing was memory CD4+ T cells from PBMCs. Subset here: CD45RA-negative fraction. CDR3 bases: TGTGCCAGCAACTTTTGGGACAGGCAGAACACTGAAGCTTTCTTT. Its protein is CASNFWDRQNTEAFF.